This TCR beta chain stems from a study of human T cells and chemical hapten exposure (dated by TCRdb to the early 2020s). For context, the study as a whole: For sensitization, 2% DPC in acetone was applied to a roughly 2 cm by roughly 2 cm area of upper inner arm skin. Libraries were pooled for sequencing, and variation in per-sample TCR yields was attributed mainly to small differences in library volumes within the pool. Alopecia areata with under or over 50% scalp involvement, alopecia totalis and alopecia universalis were represented in the patient cohort, which was mostly female. In alopecia patients, the study followed how the peripheral blood TCR repertoire changed in vivo over primary and secondary sensitization to diphenylcyclopropenone (DPC), a hapten. Twenty-nine alopecia patients gave blood for TCR sequencing at one to four time points (pre-sensitization, 2, 6 and 24 weeks). Patch testing was performed on the upper back with Finn chambers containing 0.01% DPC, and the patch tests were scored after 6 days according to International Contact Dermatitis Research Group standards. Blood samples were taken from patients before sensitization (week 0) and then at 2, 6 and about 24 weeks after DPC sensitization. Weekly therapeutic DPC doses were additionally applied to the scalp of patients throughout the approximately 25-week study period. Paper-wide results and their limitations: After repeated subsampling, the strength of the expansion versus patch-test correlation and the threshold at which it became significant changed. A positive correlation was found between the number of PT1 expanded TCRs and patch test score, with significance reached at thresholds 8, 16 and 32 but not 4. Expanded TCRs formed significantly more large CDR3 similarity clusters than pre-sensitization or healthy control sets, consistent with antigen-driven responses. All patients had alopecia, a presumed autoimmune disease, so their immune response might differ from that of healthy individuals. No change with DPC sensitization was found in the number of TCRs above 1 in 1000 frequency, and no evidence of global repertoire structure alterations was found.

The V end loses 2 bases and the J end loses 3 bases, and a stretch of 13 bases separates them. In the germline V gene (reference sequence), CDR1 corresponds to LGHDT and CDR2 to YNNKEL. The CDR3 spans 16 residues, from the cysteine through the phenylalanine. CDR3 DNA is the only sequence kept; it has 48 bases, read in frame from the first base. As for this clonotype: What antigen it recognizes has not been identified. No quality values exist for individual bases; no much larger clone is one base distant.

The time point label, read with the paper, signifies: patch test 3, about 24 weeks after DPC sensitization. What the treatment or condition label conveys for this sample: therapeutic diphenylcyclopropenone sensitization with weekly scalp DPC. At every patch-test visit, the blood draw took place before the patch test was put on. Patients were eligible if aged 18 to 70, diagnosed with alopecia and judged suitable for DPC therapy, and pregnant patients were excluded. Total RNA was extracted from unfractionated whole blood collected in Tempus Blood RNA tubes. Library preparation was by RACE. The sequencing machine was a NextSeq 500. During library preparation, unique molecular identifiers were attached to individual cDNA molecules so that TCRs could be counted quantitatively and reproducibly. From each blood RNA sample, both TCR alpha and TCR beta chains were sequenced. Turning to the authors' computational methods: Samples had a median of approximately 96,000 TCRs, with a range from roughly 23,224 to 700,000. The Decombinator software suite was used to annotate V, J and CDR3 in the TCR reads. For the PS versus PT1 abundance plots, all samples were subsampled to the same number of TCRs (28,000). Expanded TCRs were defined as absent before sensitization and observed at least eight times at the 2-week time point. TCRdb reran the public reads through fastp at Q25 and MiXCR, keeping productive beta chains. Each entry merges the rows of one CDR3 protein and shows their most common DNA and genes. The V and J calls come from TCRdb's annotation, not from the publication. The sample records tens of thousands of distinct CDR3 sequences, approximately 12% of which are singletons. The ten largest clones represent around 5.7% of the sample.

Here the sequenced sample was whole blood, taken in connection with sensitization to the hapten diphenylcyclopropenone (DPC). The chain is assembled from TRBV3-1 and TRBJ2-2, with TRBD1 tentatively as D gene (6 bases match). The TCR sequence derives from a woman aged 50 to 65 with alopecia areata. Some clones in this sample may be carry-over from other donors' samples. The DNA reads TGTGCCAGCAGCCAACGTACAGGGTCGGACACCGGGGAGCTGTTTTTT. This codes for CASSQRTGSDTGELFF.